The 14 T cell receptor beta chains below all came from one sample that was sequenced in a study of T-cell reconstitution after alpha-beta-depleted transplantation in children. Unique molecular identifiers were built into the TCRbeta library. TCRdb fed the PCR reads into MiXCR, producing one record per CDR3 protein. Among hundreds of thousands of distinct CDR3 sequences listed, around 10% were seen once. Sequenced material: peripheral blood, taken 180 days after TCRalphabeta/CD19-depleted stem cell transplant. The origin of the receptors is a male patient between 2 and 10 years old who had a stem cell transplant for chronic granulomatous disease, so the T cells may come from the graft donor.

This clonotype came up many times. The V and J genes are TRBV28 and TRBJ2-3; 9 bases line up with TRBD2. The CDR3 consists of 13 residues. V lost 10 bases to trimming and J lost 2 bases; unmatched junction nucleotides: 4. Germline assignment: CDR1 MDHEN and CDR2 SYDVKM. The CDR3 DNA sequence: TGTGCCACGCGGGAGGGCAACACAGATACGCAGTATTTT. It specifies CATREGNTDTQYF.

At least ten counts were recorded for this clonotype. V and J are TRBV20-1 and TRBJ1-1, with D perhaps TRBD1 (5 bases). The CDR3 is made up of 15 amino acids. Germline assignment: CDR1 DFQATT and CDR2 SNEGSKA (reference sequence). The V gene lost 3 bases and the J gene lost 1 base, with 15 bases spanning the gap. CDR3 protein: CSARVSWGANTEAFF. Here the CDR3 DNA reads TGCAGTGCTAGGGTCTCTTGGGGCGCGAACACTGAAGCTTTCTTT.

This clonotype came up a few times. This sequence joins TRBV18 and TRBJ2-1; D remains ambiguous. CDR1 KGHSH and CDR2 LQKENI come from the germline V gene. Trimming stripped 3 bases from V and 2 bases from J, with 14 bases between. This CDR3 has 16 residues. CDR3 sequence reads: CASSPELPSAYNEQFF. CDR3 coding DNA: TGTGCCAGCTCACCTGAACTCCCCAGCGCCTACAATGAGCAGTTCTTC.

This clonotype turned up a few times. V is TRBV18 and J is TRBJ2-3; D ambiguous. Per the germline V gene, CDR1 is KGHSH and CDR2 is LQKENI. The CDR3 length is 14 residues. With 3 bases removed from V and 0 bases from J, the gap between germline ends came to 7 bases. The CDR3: CASSPLPSTDTQYF. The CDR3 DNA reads TGTGCCAGCTCACCGCTCCCAAGCACAGATACGCAGTATTTT.

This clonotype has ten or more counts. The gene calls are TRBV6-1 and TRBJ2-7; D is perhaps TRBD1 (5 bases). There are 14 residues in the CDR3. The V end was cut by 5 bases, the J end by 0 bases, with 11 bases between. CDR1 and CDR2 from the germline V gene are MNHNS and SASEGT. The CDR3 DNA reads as TGTGCCAGCAGTCCTTCGACAGACTCCTACGAGCAGTACTTC. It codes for CASSPSTDSYEQYF.

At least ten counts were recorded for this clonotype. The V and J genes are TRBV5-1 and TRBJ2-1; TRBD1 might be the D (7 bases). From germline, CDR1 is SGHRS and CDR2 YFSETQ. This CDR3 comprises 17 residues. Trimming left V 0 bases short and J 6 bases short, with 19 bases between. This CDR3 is CASSLAPGGLVGNEQFF. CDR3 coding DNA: TGCGCCAGCAGCTTGGCCCCAGGGGGGTTGGTAGGCAATGAGCAGTTCTTC.

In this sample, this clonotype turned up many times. This CDR3 reads CASSLETGGITDTQYF. CDR3 in DNA: TGTGCCAGCAGCTTAGAAACGGGCGGGATCACAGATACGCAGTATTTT. V usage is TRBV7-6 and J usage is TRBJ2-3; TRBD2 is a possible D gene (6 bases). This CDR3 has 16 residues. V shed 1 base and J shed 2 bases, with 13 bases lying between them. Germline V lookup: CDR1 SGHVS, CDR2 FNYEAQ.

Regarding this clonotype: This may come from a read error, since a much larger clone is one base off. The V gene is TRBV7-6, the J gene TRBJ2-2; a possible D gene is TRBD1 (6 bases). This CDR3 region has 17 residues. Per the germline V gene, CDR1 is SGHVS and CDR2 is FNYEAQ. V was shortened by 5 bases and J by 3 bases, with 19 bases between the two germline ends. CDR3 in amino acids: CASSPLNREIHTGELFF. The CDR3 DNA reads TGTGCCAGCAGCCCCCTGAACAGGGAAATTCACACCGGGGAGCTGTTTTTT.

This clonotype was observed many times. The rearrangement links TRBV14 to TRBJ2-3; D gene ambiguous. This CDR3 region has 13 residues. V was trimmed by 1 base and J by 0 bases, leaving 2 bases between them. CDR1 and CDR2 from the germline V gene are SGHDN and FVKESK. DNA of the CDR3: TGTGCCAGCAGCCAAGCAAGCACAGATACGCAGTATTTT. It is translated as CASSQASTDTQYF. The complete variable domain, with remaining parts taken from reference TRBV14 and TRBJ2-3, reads EAGVTQFPSHSVIEKGQTVTLRCDPISGHDNLYWYRRVMGKEIKFLLHFVKESKQDESGMPNNRFLAERTGGTYSTLKVQPAELEDSGVYFCASSQASTDTQYFGPGTRLTVL.

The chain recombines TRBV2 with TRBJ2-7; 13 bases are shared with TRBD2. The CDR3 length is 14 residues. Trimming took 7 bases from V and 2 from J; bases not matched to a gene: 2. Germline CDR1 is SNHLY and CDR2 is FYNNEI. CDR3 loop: CASNGLAGAYEQYF. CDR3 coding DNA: TGTGCCAGCAACGGACTAGCGGGAGCCTACGAGCAGTACTTC.

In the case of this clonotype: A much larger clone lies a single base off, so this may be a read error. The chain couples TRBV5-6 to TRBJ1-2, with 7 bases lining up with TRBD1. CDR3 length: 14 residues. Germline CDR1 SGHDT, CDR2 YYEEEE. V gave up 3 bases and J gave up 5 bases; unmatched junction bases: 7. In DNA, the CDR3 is TGTGCCAGCAGCTCAAGGGGGCACGGGTATGGCTACACCTTC. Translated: CASSSRGHGYGYTF.

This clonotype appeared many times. Written as DNA, the CDR3 is TGCAGTGCTAGAGCGGTGGCGGGACAGCAGTTCTTC. Protein sequence: CSARAVAGQQFF. V and J are TRBV20-1 and TRBJ2-1; a weak D match, TRBD2 (6 bases). The germline V gene encodes CDR1 DFQATT and CDR2 SNEGSKA (reference sequence). The CDR3 has 12 amino acids. Trimming removed 1 base from V and 11 bases from J, with 12 bases in between.

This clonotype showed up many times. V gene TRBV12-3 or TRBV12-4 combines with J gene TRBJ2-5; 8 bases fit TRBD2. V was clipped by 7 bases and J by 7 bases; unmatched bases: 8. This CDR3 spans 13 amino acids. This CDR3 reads CASKSGTRGTQYF. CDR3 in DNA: TGTGCCAGCAAATCCGGGACTAGAGGGACCCAGTACTTC.

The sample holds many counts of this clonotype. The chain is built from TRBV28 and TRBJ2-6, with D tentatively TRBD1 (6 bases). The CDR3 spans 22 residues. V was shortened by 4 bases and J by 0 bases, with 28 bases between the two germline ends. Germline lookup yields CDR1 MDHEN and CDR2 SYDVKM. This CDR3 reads CASSSTAKRQAHPISGANVLTF. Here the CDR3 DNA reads TGTGCCAGCAGTTCCACTGCCAAAAGACAGGCCCACCCCATCTCTGGGGCCAACGTCCTGACTTTC.